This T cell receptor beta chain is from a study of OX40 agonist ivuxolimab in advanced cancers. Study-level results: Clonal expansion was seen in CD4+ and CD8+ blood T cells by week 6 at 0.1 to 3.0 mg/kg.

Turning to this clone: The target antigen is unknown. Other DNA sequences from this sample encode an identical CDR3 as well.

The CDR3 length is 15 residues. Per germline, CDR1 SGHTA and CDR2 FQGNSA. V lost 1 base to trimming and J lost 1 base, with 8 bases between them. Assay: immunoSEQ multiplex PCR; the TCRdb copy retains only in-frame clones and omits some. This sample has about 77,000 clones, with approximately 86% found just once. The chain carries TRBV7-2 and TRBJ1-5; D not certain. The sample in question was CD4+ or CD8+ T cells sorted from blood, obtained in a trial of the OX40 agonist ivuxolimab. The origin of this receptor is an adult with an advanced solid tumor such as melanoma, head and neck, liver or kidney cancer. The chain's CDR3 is CASSLGSGSNQPQHF. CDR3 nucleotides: TGTGCCAGCAGCTTAGGAAGTGGGAGCAATCAGCCCCAGCATTTT.